This T cell receptor beta chain was obtained from a study of tissue T cells after allogeneic stem cell transplantation. Study-level information: All graft-versus-host disease patients had gastrointestinal involvement and received several lines of directed therapy. Viable blood and marrow gave sorted CD3+ T cells if numbers allowed.

This clone showed up just a few times. The antigen is unknown. This sample includes further DNA sequences coding for the same CDR3. The data were produced by immunoSEQ multiplex PCR, yet TCRdb's version contains in-frame clones alone and is incomplete. This sample carries roughly 42,000 clones, around nine tenths of them seen once, and the ten largest clones take 3.8%. Study-level results: Tissue-detected TCR repertoire was only partly captured by blood and spleen T cells. Within patients, tissue anatomy strongly shaped TCR repertoire composition.

V was pared by 0 bases and J by 4 bases, with 7 bases of the junction left unmatched. Germline-derived CDR1 and CDR2 are MNHEY and SVGEGT. This CDR3 spans 16 amino acids. V is TRBV6-2 or TRBV6-3 and J is TRBJ2-7; 9 bases line up with TRBD2. The source of this sequence is a woman aged 35 to 69 who later had graft-versus-host disease after an allogeneic stem cell transplant. This specimen was blood, taken before transplantation. The CDR3 nucleotides read TGTGCCAGCAGTTACTCAGGAGGCGGGAGGGCGTACGAGCAGTACTTC. It encodes CASSYSGGGRAYEQYF.